The clone carrying this T cell receptor beta chain was detected only once. Original processing methods: Amplification from reference gene primers served as the basis for estimated nucleated cell counts. Sequenced by immunoSEQ multiplex PCR; TCRdb stores in-frame clones only, minus some. The V and J calls and clone size come from that table; D and trimming were worked out from the DNA. The sample carries about 240,000 clones, around 86% recorded once. V shed 3 bases and J 6 bases; nucleotides not matched to a gene: 8. This CDR3 has 16 residues. In germline, CDR1 is LNHDA, CDR2 SQIVND (reference sequence). This sample was included in a study of blood T cell repertoires in COVID-19. Study as a whole: Samples representing acute and convalescent COVID-19 were sourced from the United States, Italy and Spain. The cDNA or gDNA used as material had been derived from T cells, B-cell-depleted T cells, or PBMCs.

The chain links TRBV19 to TRBJ2-1; 10 bases align to TRBD1. Sequencing was carried out using peripheral blood. The clonotype comes from a man aged 80 or over with acute or convalescent COVID-19. The CDR3 nucleotides read TGTGCCAGTAGTATGGACGGGACAGGGGTGTCCAATGAGCAGTTCTTC. It specifies CASSMDGTGVSNEQFF. Based on the CDR3 plus reference TRBV19 and TRBJ2-1, the full variable domain is DGGITQSPKYLFRKEGQNVTLSCEQNLNHDAMYWYRQDPGQGLRLIYYSQIVNDFQKGDIAEGYSVSREKKESFPLTVTSAQKNPTAFYLCASSMDGTGVSNEQFFGPGTRLTVL.